This T cell receptor (beta chain) was retrieved from a study of blood T cell repertoires in COVID-19. Across the whole study: PBMCs, B-cell-depleted T cells, or T cells were the source of the cDNA or gDNA that made up the material.

Per the original data handling: By means of reference gene primer amplification, nucleated cell counts were estimated. The data were produced by immunoSEQ multiplex PCR, yet TCRdb's version contains in-frame clones alone and is incomplete. V and J calls and clone size are given by that table; D and trimming were obtained from the DNA. The table records 200,000 to 250,000 clones, around 80% of them present only once. What was sequenced was peripheral blood. This sequence was found in a man in his thirties or forties with active or convalescent COVID-19.

CDR3 sequence reads: CASNRQGGTGELFF. DNA of the CDR3: TGTGCCAGCAACCGACAGGGTGGCACCGGGGAGCTGTTTTTT. The chain has TRBV7-2 and TRBJ2-2; 7 bases align to TRBD1. V lost 7 bases, J lost 4 bases, and 6 bases stayed unmatched. From germline, CDR1 is SGHTA and CDR2 FQGNSA. The CDR3 is 14 residues long.